This T cell receptor (beta chain) was found in a study of shared clonotypes between healthy human individuals. An even split of each subset's genomic DNA across several immunoSEQ plates was performed. Profiled with immunoSEQ multiplex PCR; TCRdb holds only in-frame clones, not every one. The sample holds some 2,000,000 clones; 90% to 95% are singletons and the top ten take more than 0.1%. CDR3 length: 16 amino acids. The germline gives CDR1 LNHDA, CDR2 SQIVND (reference sequence). Trimming left V 5 bases short and J 3 bases short, with 19 bases between. General observations from the study: Researchers found naive subsets generally carried larger estimated richness than memory subsets.

To note about this clone: The antigen is undetermined.

The V and J genes are TRBV19 and TRBJ1-2; D possibly corresponds to TRBD1 (5 bases). The sequenced sample consisted of naive CD4+ T cells sorted from blood. Subset reported: CD45RA+ positively selected. The clonotype was recovered from a man aged 18-30 years in good health. The CDR3 region has the DNA TGTGCCAGTAGTCCCCCGGTGCCAGGGCGGGACTATGGCTACACCTTC. This encodes CASSPPVPGRDYGYTF.